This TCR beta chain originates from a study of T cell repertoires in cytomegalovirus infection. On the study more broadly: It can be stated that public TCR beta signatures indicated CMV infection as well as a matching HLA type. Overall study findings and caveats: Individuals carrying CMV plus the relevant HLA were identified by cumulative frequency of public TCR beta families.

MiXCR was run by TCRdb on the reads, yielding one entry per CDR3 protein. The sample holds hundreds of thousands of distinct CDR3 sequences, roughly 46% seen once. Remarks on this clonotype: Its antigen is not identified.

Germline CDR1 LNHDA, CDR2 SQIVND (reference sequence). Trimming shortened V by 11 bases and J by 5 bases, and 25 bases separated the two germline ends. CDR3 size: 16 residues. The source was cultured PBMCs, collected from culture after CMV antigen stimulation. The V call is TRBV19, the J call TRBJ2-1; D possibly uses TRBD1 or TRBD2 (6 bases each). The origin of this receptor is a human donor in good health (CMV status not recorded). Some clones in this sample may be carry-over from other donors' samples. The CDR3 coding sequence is TGTGCCTCCCTACCGGGGGCTCTGACTCAGCACAATGAGCAGTTCTTC. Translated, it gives CASLPGALTQHNEQFF. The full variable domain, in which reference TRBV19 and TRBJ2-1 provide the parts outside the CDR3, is DGGITQSPKYLFRKEGQNVTLSCEQNLNHDAMYWYRQDPGQGLRLIYYSQIVNDFQKGDIAEGYSVSREKKESFPLTVTSAQKNPTAFYLCASLPGALTQHNEQFFGPGTRLTVL.